This T cell receptor (beta chain) was found in a study of T cells after yellow fever vaccination. Points from the study as a whole: Repertoires obtained by FACS sorting could include abundant clonotypes that entered as contaminants from the bulk population. Reappearing after the booster were most of the clones from primary vaccination (96% CD4, 85% to 90% CD8). The CD4 and CD8 compartments had a small share of their clonotypes in common.

TCRdb used MiXCR to reprocess the 5' RACE reads, holding one entry per CDR3 protein. The sample has just under 600,000 distinct CDR3 sequences, less than 15% seen once. CDR1 and CDR2 from the germline V gene are SQVTM and ANQGSEA. V was cut by 7 bases and J by 1 base, with 10 bases left in between. This CDR3 spans 12 amino acids. This clonotype appeared a few times. Its antigen is as yet unknown. The sequence was collected from a man aged 25 to 45 who received the YFV17D yellow fever vaccine. The chain is built from TRBV29-1 and TRBJ2-5; D unresolved. This specimen consisted of PBMCs, obtained on the day of the yellow fever booster vaccination. This CDR3 is CSGKQSQETQYF. The CDR3 coding sequence is TGCAGCGGGAAACAAAGCCAAGAGACCCAGTACTTC.